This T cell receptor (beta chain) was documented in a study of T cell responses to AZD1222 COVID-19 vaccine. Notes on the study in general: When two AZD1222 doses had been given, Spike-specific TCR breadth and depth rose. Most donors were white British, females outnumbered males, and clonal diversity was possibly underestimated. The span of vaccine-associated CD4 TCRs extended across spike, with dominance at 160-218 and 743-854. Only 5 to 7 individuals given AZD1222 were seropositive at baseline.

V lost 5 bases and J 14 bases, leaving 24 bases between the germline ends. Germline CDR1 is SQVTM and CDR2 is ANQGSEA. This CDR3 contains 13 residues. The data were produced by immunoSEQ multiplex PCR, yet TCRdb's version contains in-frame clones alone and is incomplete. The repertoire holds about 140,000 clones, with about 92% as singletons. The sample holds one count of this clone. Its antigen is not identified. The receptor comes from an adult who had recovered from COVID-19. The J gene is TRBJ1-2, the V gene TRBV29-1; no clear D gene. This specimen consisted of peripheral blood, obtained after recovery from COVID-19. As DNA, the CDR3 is TGCAGCGTTCTAATCGGTAGCAGGCCTTCGGGGACCTTC. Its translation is CSVLIGSRPSGTF.